Listed below are T cell receptor beta chains from one sample, sequenced in a study of identical twins. Each CDR3 protein is one row after TCRdb ran MiXCR on the 5' RACE reads. The profile shows hundreds of thousands of distinct CDR3 sequences, more than 6.5% of them singletons. The data were also submitted as part of a second study, on yellow fever vaccine responses in identical twins.

Sequencing input: PBMCs. The receptors were gathered from a woman aged 18-29 years in good health. Each CDR3 is given with its conserved first and last residue.

V	J	CDR3
TRBV7-2	TRBJ2-7	CASSLAHQTVIYEQYF
TRBV28	TRBJ2-5	CASSFAGGPRETQYF
TRBV5-1	TRBJ2-7	CASSLEGSSSYEQYF
TRBV7-8	TRBJ2-1	CASSTSGGHYNEQFF
TRBV7-3	TRBJ2-5	CASGGGVRETQYF
TRBV15	TRBJ1-2	CATSRVGGGVNYGYTF
TRBV4-3	TRBJ2-5	CASSQDHGGGETQYF
TRBV20-1	TRBJ1-2	CSAWLDRRRLYGYTF
TRBV20-1	TRBJ2-4	CSARELAGLYIQYF
TRBV11-2	TRBJ2-7	CASSPGQGTDEQYF
TRBV7-2	TRBJ2-7	CASSRREASYEQYF
TRBV29-1	TRBJ2-3	CSVEFGQGAQYF
TRBV4-1	TRBJ2-3	CASSRSSDRGLTDTQYF
TRBV6-1	TRBJ2-1	CASRPGQLYNEQFF
TRBV6-2/TRBV6-3	TRBJ1-1	CASRNGLNTEAFF
TRBV5-1	TRBJ2-5	CASSPRAGGSTWGETQYF
TRBV24-1	TRBJ1-3	CATSDGDRGNTIYF
TRBV2	TRBJ2-3	CASSEVGGTDTQYF
TRBV2	TRBJ2-5	CASKGRLSTQYF
TRBV6-1	TRBJ2-7	CASSGRDRGWGQYF
TRBV7-2	TRBJ2-2	CASSMTSGGSAGELFF
TRBV12-3/TRBV12-4	TRBJ1-6	CASRLGTAAGSPLHF
TRBV6-2/TRBV6-3	TRBJ2-3	CASSFDPNERGYTDTQYF
TRBV29-1	TRBJ2-7	CSVLQGAYEQYF
TRBV7-2	TRBJ2-1	CASSLGRLGQFF
TRBV12-3/TRBV12-4	TRBJ2-1	CASSLASVQGRLFF
TRBV5-4	TRBJ2-1	CASSLEGLARFEQFF
TRBV29-1	TRBJ2-5	CSVEVSQETQYF
TRBV7-9	TRBJ2-5	CASSLALTAETQYF
TRBV18	TRBJ2-4	CASSLGGGSKNIQYF
TRBV28	TRBJ1-1	CASSLGGLMDTEAFF
TRBV10-3	TRBJ2-1	CAITDVLSVNEQFF
TRBV6-1	TRBJ2-3	CASSAPGGHTQYF
TRBV6-1	TRBJ2-7	CASSRGSGTGAYEQYF
TRBV6-2/TRBV6-3	TRBJ2-1	CASSYSIERDKNEQFF
TRBV28	TRBJ2-6	CASRLGANVLTF
TRBV29-1	TRBJ2-3	CSAGARLSTDTQYF
TRBV11-2	TRBJ2-3	CASSYGTGPLTDTQYF
TRBV12-3/TRBV12-4	TRBJ1-2	CASSLQTGTSYTF
TRBV5-1	TRBJ2-1	CASRTGRDNEQFF
TRBV19	TRBJ1-2	CASNLDRNYGYTF